This TCR beta chain appears in the sequencing data of a study of cytomegalovirus exposure and HLA in healthy donors. For the study at large: The 120 validation repertoires were reported in a later analysis to have been generated on the same platform as the 666 first-cohort repertoires.

Regarding the study as a whole: That first-cohort TCR clusters tended to co-occur in the approximately 110 validation repertoires was found in a later analysis. The classifier was said to identify cytomegalovirus status with high specificity and sensitivity. Cytomegalovirus association was assigned to under 200 TCR beta chains.

TCRdb keeps only in-frame clones here, not all; method: immunoSEQ multiplex PCR. The data hold fewer than 350,000 clones, with 88% observed a single time. On this clone: The antigen is unknown.

The TCR sequence derives from a woman under 30 in good health and CMV-seronegative. The specimen sequenced was PBMCs.

DNA of the CDR3: TGTGCCAGCAGCGACACAATGGACAGTGGAAACACCATATATTTT. Translated: CASSDTMDSGNTIYF. The J gene is TRBJ1-3, the V gene TRBV7-6; tentatively, D is TRBD1 (6 bases). CDR1 is SGHVS, CDR2 FNYEAQ, per germline. V shed 5 bases and J shed 3 bases, with 14 bases lying between them. The CDR3 runs to 15 residues.